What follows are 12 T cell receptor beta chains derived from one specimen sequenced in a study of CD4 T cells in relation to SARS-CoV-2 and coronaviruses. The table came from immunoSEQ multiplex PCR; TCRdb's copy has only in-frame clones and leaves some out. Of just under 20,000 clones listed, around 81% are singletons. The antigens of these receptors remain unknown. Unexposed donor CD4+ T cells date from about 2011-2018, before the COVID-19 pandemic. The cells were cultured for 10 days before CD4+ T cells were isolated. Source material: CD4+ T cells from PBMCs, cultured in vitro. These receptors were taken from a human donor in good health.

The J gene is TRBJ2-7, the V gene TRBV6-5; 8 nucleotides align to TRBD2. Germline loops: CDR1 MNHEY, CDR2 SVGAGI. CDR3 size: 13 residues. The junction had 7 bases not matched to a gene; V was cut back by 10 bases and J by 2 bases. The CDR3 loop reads CATKFSGTYEQYF. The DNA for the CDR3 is TGTGCCACCAAGTTTAGCGGGACCTACGAGCAGTACTTC.

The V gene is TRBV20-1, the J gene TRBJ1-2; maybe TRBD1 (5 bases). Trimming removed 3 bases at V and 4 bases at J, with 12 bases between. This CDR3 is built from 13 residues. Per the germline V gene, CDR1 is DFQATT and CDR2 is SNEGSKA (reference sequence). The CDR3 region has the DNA TGCAGTGCTAGTGAGGTTCAGGGCTATGGCTACACCTTC. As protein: CSASEVQGYGYTF.

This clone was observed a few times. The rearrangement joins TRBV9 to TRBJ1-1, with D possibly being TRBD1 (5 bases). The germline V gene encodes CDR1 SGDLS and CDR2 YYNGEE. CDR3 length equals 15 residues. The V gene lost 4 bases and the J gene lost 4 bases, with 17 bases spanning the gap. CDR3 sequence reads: CASSSSGQGSTEAFF. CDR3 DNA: TGTGCCAGCAGCTCAAGTGGCCAGGGAAGCACTGAAGCTTTCTTT.

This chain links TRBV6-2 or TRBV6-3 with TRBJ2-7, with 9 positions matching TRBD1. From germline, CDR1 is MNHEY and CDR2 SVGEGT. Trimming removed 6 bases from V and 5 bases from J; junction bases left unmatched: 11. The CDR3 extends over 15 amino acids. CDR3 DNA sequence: TGTGCCAGCAGCACCACCGGGACAGGGAACCACGAGCAGTACTTC. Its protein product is CASSTTGTGNHEQYF.

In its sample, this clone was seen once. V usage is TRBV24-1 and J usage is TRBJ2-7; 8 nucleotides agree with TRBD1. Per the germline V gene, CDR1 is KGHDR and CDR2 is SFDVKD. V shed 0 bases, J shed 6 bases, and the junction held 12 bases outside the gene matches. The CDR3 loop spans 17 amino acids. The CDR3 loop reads CATSDLGQGASRREQYF. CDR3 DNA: TGTGCCACCAGTGATTTGGGCCAGGGGGCATCCCGGCGCGAGCAGTACTTC.

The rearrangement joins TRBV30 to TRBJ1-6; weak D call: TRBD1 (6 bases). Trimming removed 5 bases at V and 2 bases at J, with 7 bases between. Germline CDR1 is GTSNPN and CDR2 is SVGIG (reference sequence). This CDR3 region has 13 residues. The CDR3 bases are TGTGCCTGGCGGGACACCTATAATTCACCCCTCCACTTT. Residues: CAWRDTYNSPLHF.

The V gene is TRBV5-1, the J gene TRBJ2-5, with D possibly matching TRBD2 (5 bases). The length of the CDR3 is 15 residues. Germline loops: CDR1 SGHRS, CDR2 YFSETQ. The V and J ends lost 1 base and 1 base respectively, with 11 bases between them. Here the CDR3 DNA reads TGCGCCAGCAGCTTGCAGGCGGGCCCCCAAGAGACCCAGTACTTC. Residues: CASSLQAGPQETQYF.

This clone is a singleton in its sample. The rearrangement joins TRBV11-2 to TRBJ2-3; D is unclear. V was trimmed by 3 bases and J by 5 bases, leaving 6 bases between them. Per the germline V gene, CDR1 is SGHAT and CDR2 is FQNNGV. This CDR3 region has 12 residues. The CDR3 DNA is TGTGCCAGCAGCTTTCTACAAGATACGCAGTATTTT. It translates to CASSFLQDTQYF.

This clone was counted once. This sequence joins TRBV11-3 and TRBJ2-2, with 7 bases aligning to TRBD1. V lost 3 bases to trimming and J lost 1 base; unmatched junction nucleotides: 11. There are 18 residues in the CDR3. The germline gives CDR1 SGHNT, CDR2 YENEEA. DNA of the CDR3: TGTGCCAGCAGCTTCTCCCTCCTAGGACAGGAGAACACCGGGGAGCTGTTTTTT. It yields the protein CASSFSLLGQENTGELFF.

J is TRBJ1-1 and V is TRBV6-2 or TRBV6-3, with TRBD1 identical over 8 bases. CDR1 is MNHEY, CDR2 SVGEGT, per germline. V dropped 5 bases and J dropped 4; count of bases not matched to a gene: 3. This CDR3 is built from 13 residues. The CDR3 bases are TGTGCCAGCAGTCCCACAGGGGGCACTGAAGCTTTCTTT. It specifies CASSPTGGTEAFF.

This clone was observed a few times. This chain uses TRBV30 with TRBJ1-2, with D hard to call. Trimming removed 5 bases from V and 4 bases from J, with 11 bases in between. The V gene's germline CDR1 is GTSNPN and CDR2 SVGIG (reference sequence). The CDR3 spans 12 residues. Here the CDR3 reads CAWAPGPYGYTF. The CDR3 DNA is TGTGCCTGGGCACCGGGCCCCTATGGCTACACCTTC. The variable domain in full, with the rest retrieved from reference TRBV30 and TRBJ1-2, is SQTIHQWPATLVQPVGSPLSLECTVEGTSNPNLYWYRQAAGRGLQLLFYSVGIGQISSEVPQNLSASRPQDRQFILSSKKLLLSDSGFYLCAWAPGPYGYTFGSGTRLTVV.

CDR3 region: CASSPLGFGETQYF. CDR3 nucleotides: TGTGCCAGCAGCCCCTTGGGGTTTGGAGAGACCCAGTACTTC. The chain is built from TRBV6-5 and TRBJ2-5; D not resolved. Trimming left V 6 bases short and J 4 bases short, with 15 bases between. CDR1 is MNHEY and CDR2 is SVGAGI in the germline V gene. The CDR3 covers 14 residues.